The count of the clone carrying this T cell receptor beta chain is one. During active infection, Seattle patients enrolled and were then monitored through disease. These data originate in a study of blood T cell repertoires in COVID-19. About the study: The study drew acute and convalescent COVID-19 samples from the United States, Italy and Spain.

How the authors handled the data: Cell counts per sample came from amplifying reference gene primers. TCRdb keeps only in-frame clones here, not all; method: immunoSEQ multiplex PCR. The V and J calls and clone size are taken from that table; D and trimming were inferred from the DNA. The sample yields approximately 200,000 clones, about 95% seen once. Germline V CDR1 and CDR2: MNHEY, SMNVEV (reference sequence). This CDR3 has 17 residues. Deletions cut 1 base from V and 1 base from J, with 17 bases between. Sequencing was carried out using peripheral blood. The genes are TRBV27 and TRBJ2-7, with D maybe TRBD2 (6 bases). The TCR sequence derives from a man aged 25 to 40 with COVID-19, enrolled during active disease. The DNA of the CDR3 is TGTGCCAGCAGTTTATTGGGACCGGGACTGAGGTCCTACGAGCAGTACTTC. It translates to CASSLLGPGLRSYEQYF.